Listed below are T cell receptor beta chains from one sample, sequenced in a study of blood T cell repertoires in COVID-19. Assay: immunoSEQ multiplex PCR; the TCRdb copy retains only in-frame clones and omits some. This sample has about 120,000 clones; about four fifths occur once, and the top ten carry 12%. The sample consisted of peripheral blood. Source of these receptors: a man in his fifties or sixties with acute or convalescent COVID-19. Both conserved end residues are part of each CDR3. A D gene is named only where the DNA matches it firmly. Rows give clone size only sometimes, using once, few, many, or a class for an expanded clone.

NA | TRBJ1-1 | NA | TRBV7-9 | CASSPRRGGGTEAFF | TGTGCCAGCAGCCCCCGGAGGGGAGGGGGCACTGAAGCTTTCTTT
NA | TRBJ2-7 | TRBD1 | TRBV4-2 | CASSQGPGTGVSEQYF | TGTGCCAGCAGCCAAGGGCCCGGGACAGGGGTGAGCGAGCAGTACTTC
NA | TRBJ1-2 | NA | TRBV28 | CASSFRGYGYTF | TGTGCCAGCAGTTTCAGGGGCTATGGCTACACCTTC
once | TRBJ1-3 | TRBD1 | TRBV25-1 | CASRQGAINTIYF | TGTGCCAGCCGACAGGGGGCTATAAACACCATATATTTT
NA | TRBJ2-3 | TRBD2 | TRBV6-2/TRBV6-3 | CASSYSLAGGTDTQYF | TGTGCCAGCAGTTACTCCCTAGCGGGAGGGACAGATACGCAGTATTTT
NA | TRBJ1-5 | NA | TRBV28 | CASWVGGGGNQPQHF | TGTGCCAGCTGGGTTGGAGGGGGGGGCAATCAGCCCCAGCATTTT
NA | TRBJ1-2 | TRBD1 | TRBV7-8 | CASSFRDRVGYTF | TGTGCCAGCAGCTTCCGGGACAGGGTGGGCTACACCTTC
NA | TRBJ1-5 | TRBD1 | TRBV28 | CAIRTGPHQPQHF | TGTGCCATCCGGACAGGCCCTCATCAGCCCCAGCATTTT
NA | TRBJ1-2 | TRBD1 | TRBV9 | CASSVAGQGERYGYTF | TGTGCCAGCAGCGTAGCCGGACAGGGCGAGAGGTATGGCTACACCTTC
NA | TRBJ2-7 | TRBD2 | TRBV18 | CASSPPGGFYEQYF | TGTGCCAGCTCACCACCGGGAGGGTTCTACGAGCAGTACTTC
NA | TRBJ1-6 | TRBD1 | TRBV15 | CATSRDTGGNSPLHF | TGTGCCACCAGCAGAGATACAGGGGGGAATTCACCCCTCCACTTT
NA | TRBJ2-5 | NA | TRBV28 | CASTNRPGRTKETQYF | TGTGCCAGCACAAATCGCCCGGGACGGACTAAAGAGACCCAGTACTTC
NA | TRBJ2-2 | TRBD2 | TRBV2 | CASRRELAGSNTGELFF | TGTGCCAGCAGGAGGGAACTAGCGGGATCCAACACCGGGGAGCTGTTTTTT
NA | TRBJ2-1 | TRBD1 | TRBV20-1 | CSARRTGEQFF | TGCAGTGCTAGACGGACAGGCGAGCAGTTCTTC
NA | TRBJ1-5 | NA | TRBV5-5 | CASSLEGDSNQPQHF | TGTGCCAGCAGCTTGGAGGGAGATAGCAATCAGCCCCAGCATTTT
NA | TRBJ1-2 | TRBD1 | TRBV27 | CASRSGTGTYGYTF | TGTGCCAGCAGGTCCGGGACAGGAACCTATGGCTACACCTTC
few | TRBJ1-2 | NA | TRBV12-3/TRBV12-4 | CASSFPGAGGYTF | TGTGCCAGCAGTTTTCCAGGGGCCGGAGGCTACACCTTC
NA | TRBJ1-4 | NA | TRBV7-9 | CASSSHSTTNEKLFF | TGTGCCAGCAGCTCTCACTCGACAACTAATGAAAAACTGTTTTTT
NA | TRBJ2-1 | TRBD2 | TRBV9 | CASSVGLAAGDNEQFF | TGTGCCAGCAGCGTAGGACTAGCGGCGGGGGACAATGAGCAGTTCTTC
NA | TRBJ1-1 | NA | TRBV5-5 | CASSLAQQGILNTEAFF | TGTGCCAGCAGCTTGGCCCAGCAGGGAATATTGAACACTGAAGCTTTCTTT
NA | TRBJ1-1 | TRBD1 | TRBV5-5 | CASSVQGGPEAFF | TGTGCCAGCAGCGTACAGGGGGGGCCTGAAGCTTTCTTT
NA | TRBJ1-4 | NA | TRBV18 | CASSPPGRGNEKLFF | TGTGCCAGCTCACCACCGGGCAGGGGAAATGAAAAACTGTTTTTT
few | TRBJ1-1 | TRBD1 | TRBV2 | CASRDRVGTEAFF | TGTGCCAGCAGGGACAGGGTGGGCACTGAAGCTTTCTTT
NA | TRBJ1-1 | NA | TRBV10-1 | CASTGPGGEAFF | TGCGCCAGCACCGGACCGGGAGGTGAAGCTTTCTTT
once | TRBJ1-5 | NA | TRBV5-1 | CASSPGHDQPQHF | TGCGCCAGCAGCCCGGGACATGATCAGCCCCAGCATTTT
NA | TRBJ2-1 | TRBD2 | TRBV5-1 | CASSPARGGPDEQFF | TGCGCCAGCAGCCCGGCTAGGGGAGGGCCCGATGAGCAGTTCTTC
NA | TRBJ2-1 | TRBD2 | TRBV5-1 | CASSQLAGGNNEQFF | TGCGCCAGCAGCCAACTAGCGGGAGGGAACAATGAGCAGTTCTTC
NA | TRBJ1-4 | NA | TRBV9 | CASSAEGVTNEKLFF | TGTGCCAGCAGCGCAGAGGGGGTTACTAATGAAAAACTGTTTTTT
NA | TRBJ2-7 | NA | TRBV5-1 | CASSSPSYEQYF | TGCGCCAGCAGCTCCCCATCCTACGAGCAGTACTTC
NA | TRBJ2-1 | NA | TRBV7-3 | CASSTGVGGNEQFF | TGTGCCAGCAGCACAGGGGTGGGAGGAAATGAGCAGTTCTTC
NA | TRBJ1-5 | NA | TRBV19 | CASASGVGGNQPQHF | TGTGCCAGTGCCTCAGGGGTAGGGGGCAATCAGCCCCAGCATTTT
many | TRBJ2-7 | NA | TRBV30 | CAWSGGTRGEQYF | TGTGCCTGGAGTGGCGGGACCAGGGGGGAGCAGTACTTC
NA | TRBJ2-7 | TRBD2 | TRBV5-1 | CASSLIWTSGISYEQYF | TGCGCCAGCAGCTTGATTTGGACTAGCGGAATCTCCTACGAGCAGTACTTC
NA | TRBJ2-3 | NA | TRBV7-3 | CASSPTPPDTQYF | TGTGCCAGCAGCCCGACTCCGCCAGATACGCAGTATTTT
NA | TRBJ1-5 | NA | TRBV7-9 | CASSLELNQPQHF | TGTGCCAGCAGCTTAGAATTAAATCAGCCCCAGCATTTT
NA | TRBJ2-7 | TRBD1 | TRBV18 | CASSPSTGGENEQYF | TGTGCCAGCTCACCTTCGACAGGGGGAGAGAACGAGCAGTACTTC
NA | TRBJ2-4 | TRBD1 | TRBV6-5 | CASRDRGLKNIQYF | TGTGCCAGCAGGGACAGGGGCTTGAAAAACATTCAGTACTTC
NA | TRBJ2-7 | NA | TRBV30 | CAWSPDSSNYEQYF | TGTGCCTGGAGTCCCGACAGTTCTAACTACGAGCAGTACTTC
NA | TRBJ2-5 | NA | TRBV3-1/TRBV3-2 | CASSPRQSLFYF | TGTGCCAGCAGTCCTAGACAGTCTCTCTTTTACTTC
once | TRBJ2-5 | NA | TRBV5-1 | CASSLFSVRETQYF | TGCGCCAGCAGCTTGTTTAGTGTCCGGGAGACCCAGTACTTC
NA | TRBJ2-7 | TRBD2 | TRBV18 | CASSLQLAGGVYEQYF | TGTGCCAGCTCACTACAACTAGCGGGAGGGGTCTACGAGCAGTACTTC
few | TRBJ1-3 | NA | TRBV12-3/TRBV12-4 | CASRRAGNTIYF | TGTGCCAGCAGGCGGGCTGGAAACACCATATATTTT
NA | TRBJ1-1 | NA | TRBV5-1 | CASSSEYVVGAFF | TGCGCCAGCAGCTCGGAGTATGTAGTCGGAGCTTTCTTT
NA | TRBJ1-2 | TRBD1 | TRBV5-6 | CASSPTGDYGYTF | TGTGCCAGCAGCCCAACAGGGGATTATGGCTACACCTTC
NA | TRBJ1-2 | NA | TRBV6-1 | CASSEAQVYGYTF | TGTGCCAGCAGTGAAGCACAGGTCTATGGCTACACCTTC
NA | TRBJ2-2 | TRBD2 | TRBV28 | CASSLLAGDRGTGELFF | TGTGCCAGCAGTTTACTAGCGGGAGATCGCGGCACCGGGGAGCTGTTTTTT
few | TRBJ2-5 | TRBD2 | TRBV24-1 | CATSDASGASQETQYF | TGTGCCACCAGTGACGCTAGCGGGGCGAGCCAAGAGACCCAGTACTTC
NA | TRBJ1-1 | NA | TRBV7-3 | CASSPRGTEAFF | TGTGCCAGCAGCCCACGGGGCACTGAAGCTTTCTTT
NA | TRBJ2-1 | NA | TRBV29-1 | CSVEQDSYNEQFF | TGCAGCGTTGAACAGGACTCCTACAATGAGCAGTTCTTC
NA | TRBJ2-3 | NA | TRBV15 | CATSRGVTDTQYF | TGTGCCACCAGCAGAGGTGTAACAGATACGCAGTATTTT
few | TRBJ1-6 | TRBD1 | TRBV7-2 | CASSLGQGGYSPLHF | TGTGCCAGCAGCTTAGGGCAGGGGGGTTATTCACCCCTCCACTTT
NA | TRBJ2-7 | TRBD2 | TRBV5-1 | CASSFLPGLAGDEQYF | TGCGCCAGCAGCTTTCTTCCGGGACTAGCGGGAGACGAGCAGTACTTC
NA | TRBJ2-3 | TRBD1 | TRBV5-4 | CASSPRTGSTDTQYF | TGTGCCAGCAGCCCCCGGACAGGAAGCACAGATACGCAGTATTTT
NA | TRBJ1-4 | NA | TRBV6-5 | CASRPRGLSEKLFF | TGTGCCAGCAGACCCAGGGGCTTGAGTGAAAAACTGTTTTTT
NA | TRBJ2-7 | NA | TRBV15 | CATSRDIGGSYEQYF | TGTGCCACCAGCAGAGATATTGGGGGGAGCTACGAGCAGTACTTC
NA | TRBJ2-1 | NA | TRBV28 | CASSLGGSSYNEQFF | TGTGCCAGCAGTTTAGGAGGGAGCTCCTACAATGAGCAGTTCTTC
NA | TRBJ2-1 | NA | TRBV19 | CASSIGRGALYPNEQFF | TGTGCCAGTAGTATTGGCAGGGGGGCCCTTTACCCCAATGAGCAGTTCTTC
NA | TRBJ2-2 | NA | TRBV5-5 | CASRREASGELFF | TGTGCCAGCAGGCGTGAGGCCTCCGGGGAGCTGTTTTTT
NA | TRBJ1-2 | TRBD1 | TRBV5-4 | CASRTGTGNGYTF | TGTGCCAGCAGAACCGGGACAGGGAATGGCTACACCTTC